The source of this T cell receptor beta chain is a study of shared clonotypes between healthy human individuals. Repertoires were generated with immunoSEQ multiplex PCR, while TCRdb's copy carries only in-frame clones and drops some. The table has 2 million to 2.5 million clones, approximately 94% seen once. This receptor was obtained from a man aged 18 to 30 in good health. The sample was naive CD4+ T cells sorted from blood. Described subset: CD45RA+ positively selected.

CDR3 residues: CASSLGISANTEAFF. The CDR3 DNA sequence: TGTGCCAGCAGCTTAGGGATATCAGCTAACACTGAAGCTTTCTTT. This chain uses TRBV7-9 with TRBJ1-1, with no clear D. The CDR3 consists of 15 residues. Between the trimmed V and J ends, which lost 1 base and 2 bases, there was a span of 11 bases. Germline V gene lookup returns CDR1 SEHNR and CDR2 FQNEAQ (reference sequence).